The present TCR beta chain was sequenced within a study of neoadjuvant anti-PD-1 for oral cavity cancer. Cohort: HPV-negative, locally advanced oral cavity squamous cell carcinoma patients. V was clipped by 3 bases and J by 6 bases; unmatched bases: 6. CDR1 is SGHRS, CDR2 YFSETQ, per germline. This CDR3 has 14 residues. Assay used: immunoSEQ multiplex PCR; TCRdb lists only in-frame clones, some missing. The sample consists of fewer than 7,000 clones, 70% to 80% of them appearing once. The source of this sequence is a person aged 40-85 years with oral cavity squamous cell carcinoma. Specimen: PBMCs, collected before nivolumab (anti-PD-1) treatment. V gene TRBV5-1 combines with J gene TRBJ1-2; 9 bases agree with TRBD1. CDR3 bases: TGCGCCAGCAGCTCGGGACAGGGTTCTGATGGCTACACCTTC. Translated: CASSSGQGSDGYTF.